The entry below gives a single T cell receptor (beta chain) sequence along with its context. The data stem from a study of blood T cell repertoires in COVID-19. About the study: COVID-19 samples, acute and convalescent, were from the United States, Italy and Spain.

V lost 3 bases to trimming and J lost 4 bases, with 15 bases between them. Germline CDR1 and CDR2: SQVTM and ANQGSEA. The CDR3 has 14 residues. As originally analysed: The assay estimated nucleated cells by amplifying reference gene primers. TCRdb's copy holds only in-frame clones and misses some; the assay was immunoSEQ multiplex PCR. V and J calls and clone size come straight from that table; D and trimming were deduced from the DNA. Counted here are roughly 150,000 clones, around 83% occurring once; the ten biggest clones make up roughly 19%. The V call is TRBV29-1, the J call TRBJ2-5; tentative D call: TRBD2 (5 bases). Input material: peripheral blood. The clonotype was recovered from a woman in her sixties or seventies who had recovered from COVID-19. CDR3 coding DNA: TGCAGCGTTGATCGGTCGGCCGAGGGAGAGACCCAGTACTTC. Protein product: CSVDRSAEGETQYF.